A single sample is the source of the 19 T cell receptor beta chains below, sequenced in a study of metastatic and nonmetastatic thyroid tumors. With MiXCR, TCRdb called clones anew from the PCR reads. Among about 16,000 clones listed, roughly 31% were seen once. Each patient went into thyroid surgery without having received any treatment. The material sequenced was blood. The origin of the receptors is a female donor with papillary thyroid cancer or a benign thyroid nodule (not recorded which). Some clones in this sample may be carry-over from other donors' samples.

Worth noting for this clone: One junction end does not reproduce the germline sequence, and a read error may be involved. J is TRBJ2-1 and V is TRBV6-1; D call uncertain. The CDR3 runs 11 residues. Germline loops: CDR1 MNHNS, CDR2 SASEGT. The chain's CDR3 is CAGRFGLEQFF. CDR3 bases: TGTGCCGGCAGGTTCGGCCTTGAGCAGTTCTTC.

By share of the sample, this clone is medium-sized. This chain uses TRBV7-2 with TRBJ2-7; either TRBD1 or TRBD2 may fit D (5 bases each). V gave up 11 bases and J gave up 2 bases, with 16 bases separating them. Germline CDR1 and CDR2: SGHTA and FQGNSA. The CDR3 length is 13 residues. CDR3: CAGKWGRPYEQYF. As DNA, the CDR3 is TGTGCCGGAAAGTGGGGACGGCCCTACGAGCAGTACTTC.

This clone occurred many times. The chain is built from TRBV7-2 and TRBJ1-4; possibly TRBD1 for D (5 bases). The CDR3 sequence is 14 residues long. Trimming cost V 5 bases and J 4 bases, with 11 bases left between them. Germline values: CDR1 SGHTA, CDR2 FQGNSA. CDR3 sequence reads: CASSPGTLNEKLFF. The CDR3 DNA is TGTGCCAGCAGCCCCGGGACCCTTAATGAAAAACTGTTTTTT.

This sequence joins TRBV6-4 and TRBJ2-3; 9 nucleotides match TRBD2. The germline V gene encodes CDR1 MRHNA and CDR2 SNTAGT. The ends lost 3 bases at V and 2 bases at J; junction bases unmatched: 6. There are 16 residues in the CDR3. Here the CDR3 DNA reads TGTGCCAGCAGTGAGGTTAGCGGGAGTCTCACAGATACGCAGTATTTT. Its translation: CASSEVSGSLTDTQYF.

There are many counts of this clone. The V and J genes are TRBV9 and TRBJ1-1, with D possibly TRBD1 on 5 matching bases. CDR3 length: 15 amino acids. The V and J ends lost 3 bases and 1 base respectively, with 13 bases between them. Per germline, CDR1 SGDLS and CDR2 YYNGEE. The DNA for the CDR3 is TGTGCCAGCAGCGCGGGCGCGGGGGGGAACACTGAAGCTTTCTTT. This encodes CASSAGAGGNTEAFF.

This clone is medium-sized. The gene calls are TRBV6-1 and TRBJ1-1; TRBD1 matches at 7 bases. The V segment lost 6 bases and the J segment 11 bases; nucleotides outside the gene matches: 9. The CDR3 consists of 12 residues. Germline CDR1 MNHNS, CDR2 SASEGT. CDR3: CASSPGGIEAFF. The CDR3 DNA reads TGTGCCAGCAGCCCAGGGGGAATTGAGGCTTTCTTT.

This clone is deemed medium-sized. The J gene is TRBJ1-2, the V gene TRBV11-2; perhaps TRBD1 as D (6 bases). The V end lost 7 bases, the J end lost 7 bases, and 16 bases lay between the germline ends. The CDR3 runs to 13 residues. CDR1 is SGHAT, CDR2 FQNNGV, per germline. CDR3 loop: CASNVGGQVGYTF. CDR3 DNA: TGTGCCAGCAACGTCGGGGGGCAGGTTGGCTACACCTTC.

This clone has just a few counts. The chain is built from TRBV10-3 and TRBJ2-5, with unresolved D. The length of the CDR3 is 14 residues. The V end was cut by 6 bases, the J end by 5 bases, with 16 bases between. CDR1 is ENHRY, CDR2 SYGVKD, per germline. The CDR3 coding sequence is TGTGCCATCAGCGTTCTAGTTTATCGGGAGACCCAGTACTTC. Its protein is CAISVLVYRETQYF.

V and J are TRBV3-1 and TRBJ1-4; D is perhaps TRBD1 (5 bases). This CDR3 comprises 15 residues. Trimming shortened V by 6 bases and J by 8 bases, and 19 bases separated the two germline ends. From germline, CDR1 is LGHDT and CDR2 YNNKEL (reference sequence). The DNA of the CDR3 is TGTGCCAGCAGAAACTTACAGGCGGCCGCGGAAAAACTGTTTTTT. It translates to CASRNLQAAAEKLFF. Drawing the rest from reference TRBV3-1 and TRBJ1-4, the complete variable domain is DTAVSQTPKYLVTQMGNDKSIKCEQNLGHDTMYWYKQDSKKFLKIMFSYNNKELIINETVPNRFSPKSPDKAHLNLHINSLELGDSAVYFCASRNLQAAAEKLFFGSGTQLSVL.

This clone has ten or more counts. The rearrangement uses TRBV29-1 and TRBJ1-4, with a weak D call TRBD1 (5 bases). From germline, CDR1 is SQVTM and CDR2 ANQGSEA. Trimming pared 3 bases from V and 0 bases from J, leaving 11 bases between. There are 15 residues in the CDR3. The CDR3 DNA sequence: TGCAGCGTTGAGGCCCAGGGCGCAACTAATGAAAAACTGTTTTTT. This encodes CSVEAQGATNEKLFF.

This clone has more than one count but fewer than ten. The rearrangement joins TRBV28 to TRBJ1-2, with D unresolved. Germline CDR1 is MDHEN and CDR2 is SYDVKM. V was trimmed by 5 bases and J by 0 bases, leaving 7 bases between them. The CDR3 loop spans 13 amino acids. As DNA, the CDR3 is TGTGCCAGCAGTCCCGGGGCTAACTATGGCTACACCTTC. Its translation is CASSPGANYGYTF.

This clone was found many times. At the DNA level, this CDR3 is encoded by other sequences in the same sample as well. V and J are TRBV27 and TRBJ2-2; no definite D call. The V end lost 5 bases, the J end lost 2 bases, and 12 bases lay between the germline ends. The germline gives CDR1 MNHEY, CDR2 SMNVEV (reference sequence). The CDR3 runs 15 residues. The CDR3 bases are TGTGCCAGCAGTCCCCGTAGGGCTAACACCGGGGAGCTGTTTTTT. The encoded protein is CASSPRRANTGELFF.

This clone was seen ten or more times. This chain connects TRBV5-6 to TRBJ1-5, with D tentatively TRBD1 (5 bases). The CDR3 is 16 residues long. V was pared by 1 base and J by 1 base, with 12 bases between. Germline lookup yields CDR1 SGHDT and CDR2 YYEEEE. The CDR3 bases are TGTGCCAGCAGCTTGTCTAAGGGACCGAGCAATCAGCCCCAGCATTTT. It yields the protein CASSLSKGPSNQPQHF. Supplemented by reference TRBV5-6 and TRBJ1-5, the full variable domain reads DAGVTQSPTHLIKTRGQQVTLRCSPKSGHDTVSWYQQALGQGPQFIFQYYEEEERQRGNFPDRFSGHQFPNYSSELNVNALLLGDSALYLCASSLSKGPSNQPQHFGDGTRLSIL.

This clone was counted many times. The chain links TRBV5-4 to TRBJ1-2; 8 bases fit TRBD1. After removal of 3 bases from V and 2 bases from J, the junction contained 6 bases not matched to a gene. The CDR3 has 15 amino acids. The germline V gene has CDR1 SGHNT and CDR2 YYREEE (reference sequence). The CDR3 DNA is TGTGCCAGCAGCTCTGCCAGGGGGCAAAACTATGGCTACACCTTC. Its translation: CASSSARGQNYGYTF.

This clone was picked up many times. This may be a read error, as it is one base from a much larger clone. The chain combines TRBV30 with TRBJ1-1; no clear D gene. V shed 5 bases and J shed 4 bases, with 11 bases lying between them. Germline V gene data show CDR1 as GTSNPN and CDR2 as SVGIG (reference sequence). The CDR3 extends over 12 amino acids. The CDR3 reads CAWGAGGTEAFF. The CDR3 nucleotides are TGTGCCTGGGGTGCCGGAGGCACTGAAGCTTTCTTT.

A remark on this clone: Other nucleotide sequences in the sample specify the same CDR3. The V gene is TRBV20-1, the J gene TRBJ2-5; D possibly corresponds to TRBD1 (7 bases). This CDR3 has 15 residues. The ends were cut back, 7 bases at V and 5 bases at J, with 23 bases in the middle. Germline loops: CDR1 DFQATT, CDR2 SNEGSKA (reference sequence). In DNA form, the CDR3 reads TGCAGTGGGGGGGACAGCCGAACCGGTGGGGAGACCCAGTACTTC. This translates into CSGGDSRTGGETQYF.

Remarks on this clone: The junction does not match germline at one end; this may be a read error. The chain combines TRBV10-3 with TRBJ2-2, with TRBD2 matching 10 bases. The CDR3 loop spans 16 amino acids. Germline values: CDR1 ENHRY, CDR2 SYGVKD. In nucleotides, the CDR3 is TGTGCCAGCAGTGAAAGGAGCGGGGGGGGTGGCGGGGAGCTGTTTTTT. This sequence encodes CASSERSGGGGGELFF.

This clone is medium-sized within its sample. V is TRBV20-1 and J is TRBJ2-7; D call uncertain. Germline V lookup: CDR1 DFQATT, CDR2 SNEGSKA (reference sequence). V was cut by 5 bases and J by 6 bases, with 11 bases left in between. This CDR3 contains 11 residues. DNA of the CDR3: TGCAGTGCTCCCCGGATGGGCGAGCAGTACTTC. It is translated as CSAPRMGEQYF.

This clone came up a few times. The gene calls are TRBV6-2 or TRBV6-3 and TRBJ2-2; the D is unclear. Germline loops: CDR1 MNHEY, CDR2 SVGEGT. The CDR3 is 15 amino acids. V gave up 0 bases and J gave up 5 bases, with 10 bases separating them. The CDR3 protein is CASSYSKRYTGELFF. In DNA form, the CDR3 reads TGTGCCAGCAGTTACTCGAAAAGATATACCGGGGAGCTGTTTTTT.